The 29 T cell receptor beta chains reported below all come from one sample, sequenced in a study of blood T cell repertoires in COVID-19. TCRdb's table, derived via immunoSEQ multiplex PCR, lists solely in-frame clones and lacks some. The sample has about 170,000 clones; about four fifths are singletons. Sequences were obtained from peripheral blood. These receptors were obtained from a human donor with acute or convalescent COVID-19. The donor label of this sample is uncertain.

The chain is built from TRBV29-1 and TRBJ1-2; 9 nucleotides agree with TRBD1. This CDR3 has 17 residues. The germline gives CDR1 SQVTM, CDR2 ANQGSEA. V gave up 3 bases and J gave up 2 bases; unmatched junction bases: 13. The CDR3 DNA sequence: TGCAGCGTTGATGTTGGGACAGGGAAAGAGGGGAACTATGGCTACACCTTC. It specifies CSVDVGTGKEGNYGYTF.

The chain is built from TRBV6-5 and TRBJ1-4; weak D call: TRBD1 (5 bases). Per the germline V gene, CDR1 is MNHEY and CDR2 is SVGAGI. Trimming pared 9 bases from V and 0 bases from J, leaving 11 bases between. CDR3 length equals 14 residues. CDR3 in amino acids: CARMTDPTNEKLFF. In DNA, the CDR3 is TGTGCCAGGATGACAGACCCAACTAATGAAAAACTGTTTTTT.

The genes are TRBV2 and TRBJ1-1, with TRBD1 matching over 9 bases. V gave up 6 bases and J gave up 3 bases; unmatched junction bases: 5. Germline CDR1 SNHLY, CDR2 FYNNEI. CDR3 length: 14 residues. This chain's CDR3 is CASRTDRGDTEAFF. CDR3 DNA: TGTGCCAGCAGGACGGACAGGGGTGACACTGAAGCTTTCTTT.

V gene TRBV7-9 combines with J gene TRBJ1-1; TRBD1 matches at 10 bases. Germline CDR1 is SEHNR and CDR2 is FQNEAQ (reference sequence). The V segment lost 5 bases and the J segment 0 bases; nucleotides outside the gene matches: 6. This CDR3 is 16 amino acids long. The CDR3 region is CASSRDRGTLNTEAFF. The CDR3 DNA reads TGTGCCAGCAGCCGGGACAGGGGAACGTTGAACACTGAAGCTTTCTTT.

On this clone itself: Other DNA sequences from this sample encode an identical CDR3 as well. V and J are TRBV5-1 and TRBJ2-7, with TRBD1 identical over 9 bases. This CDR3 has 14 residues. Trimming at V came to 4 bases and at J to 4 bases, leaving 6 bases not matched to a gene. Germline loops: CDR1 SGHRS, CDR2 YFSETQ. The CDR3 coding sequence is TGCGCCAGCAGCCCCCCGGGACAGGGATACGAGCAGTACTTC. It encodes CASSPPGQGYEQYF.

CDR3 amino acids: CASSLGRESTGGTEAFF. Written as DNA, the CDR3 is TGTGCCAGCAGCTTGGGTCGGGAAAGCACAGGAGGGACTGAAGCTTTCTTT. The chain couples TRBV5-6 to TRBJ1-1; TRBD1 might be the D (5 bases). The ends were cut back, 0 bases at V and 5 bases at J, with 20 bases in the middle. This CDR3 comprises 17 residues. CDR1 is SGHDT and CDR2 is YYEEEE in the germline V gene.

This clone has only a few counts. The CDR3 spells CASSYTQVSGANVLTF. The CDR3, as DNA: TGTGCCAGCAGTTACACCCAGGTCTCTGGGGCCAACGTCCTGACTTTC. The chain recombines TRBV6-5 with TRBJ2-6; no reliable D call. Germline V gives CDR1 MNHEY, CDR2 SVGAGI. The CDR3 contains 16 residues. Trimming shortened V by 2 bases and J by 0 bases, and 8 bases separated the two germline ends.

The chain combines TRBV7-9 with TRBJ2-7, with D hard to call. V was pared by 3 bases and J by 4 bases, with 7 bases between. Germline V lookup: CDR1 SEHNR, CDR2 FQNEAQ (reference sequence). This CDR3 has 12 amino acids. Here the CDR3 DNA reads TGTGCCAGCAGCTTCTCCTCGTACGAGCAGTACTTC. Translating it yields CASSFSSYEQYF.

This clone was observed once. A read error may account for a junction end that differs from germline. The V gene is TRBV10-3, the J gene TRBJ2-5; 8 nucleotides align to TRBD1. CDR1 is ENHRY and CDR2 is SYGVKD in the germline V gene. There are 14 residues in the CDR3. Here the CDR3 reads CAIKTGQDQGTQYF. CDR3 in DNA: TGTGCCATCAAGACGGGACAGGACCAAGGGACCCAGTACTTC.

This clone has more than one count but fewer than ten. This chain uses TRBV2 with TRBJ2-1; TRBD2 aligns across 12 bases. Germline-derived CDR1 and CDR2 are SNHLY and FYNNEI. Trimming removed 8 bases from V and 1 base from J; junction bases left unmatched: 18. CDR3 size: 20 residues. CDR3: CASGETSGRNRYSSYNEQFF. DNA for the CDR3: TGTGCCAGCGGAGAAACTAGCGGGAGGAACCGCTACAGTTCCTACAATGAGCAGTTCTTC.

A few counts support this clone. CDR3 coding DNA: TGTGCCAGCAGCCCTCAGGGGACAGGGGAGGGCTACACCTTC. Translation gives CASSPQGTGEGYTF. This chain links TRBV7-2 with TRBJ1-2; TRBD1 matches 10 bases. The CDR3 extends over 14 amino acids. Losses at the gene ends were 5 bases for V and 8 bases for J; bases not matched to a gene: 8. In germline, CDR1 is SGHTA, CDR2 FQGNSA.

The V call is TRBV6-5, the J call TRBJ2-4; TRBD1 agrees at 7 bases. V lost 6 bases and J lost 5; bases outside the gene matches: 7. The CDR3 extends over 14 amino acids. CDR1 and CDR2 (germline): MNHEY, SVGAGI. CDR3 protein: CASRRGRGQNIQYF. CDR3 in DNA: TGTGCCAGCAGGAGGGGAAGGGGGCAAAACATTCAGTACTTC.

The sample holds a few counts of this clone. The gene calls are TRBV5-4 and TRBJ2-3, with 12 bases that match TRBD2. Unmatched junction bases numbered 5, after V lost 4 bases and J lost 5 bases. Looked up from germline, CDR1 is SGHNT and CDR2 is YYREEE (reference sequence). CDR3 length: 15 residues. CDR3 DNA: TGTGCCAGCAGCGGCTCACTAGCGGGGGGAGATACGCAGTATTTT. Translating gives CASSGSLAGGDTQYF. Variable domain in full (rest from reference TRBV5-4 and TRBJ2-3): ETGVTQSPTHLIKTRGQQVTLRCSSQSGHNTVSWYQQALGQGPQFIFQYYREEENGRGNFPPRFSGLQFPNYSSELNVNALELDDSALYLCASSGSLAGGDTQYFGPGTRLTVL.

The chain has TRBV7-3 and TRBJ1-6, with unresolved D. Deletions cut 1 base from V and 5 bases from J, with 6 bases between. This CDR3 contains 14 residues. Germline CDR1 SGHTA, CDR2 FQGTGA. In DNA form, the CDR3 reads TGTGCCAGCAGCTTAATGGGCAATAATTCACCCCTCCACTTT. Protein product: CASSLMGNNSPLHF. Variable domain in full (rest from reference TRBV7-3 and TRBJ1-6): GAGVSQTPSNKVTEKGKYVELRCDPISGHTALYWYRQSLGQGPEFLIYFQGTGAADDSGLPNDRFFAVRPEGSVSTLKIQRTERGDSAVYLCASSLMGNNSPLHFGNGTRLTVT.

The chain carries TRBV6-1 and TRBJ1-4; weak D call: TRBD1 (6 bases). The CDR3 covers 16 residues. Trimming cost V 4 bases and J 8 bases, with 20 bases left between them. Germline lookup yields CDR1 MNHNS and CDR2 SASEGT. The CDR3: CASSAPSQGGGEKLFF. The CDR3 bases are TGTGCCAGCAGTGCCCCGTCGCAGGGAGGGGGAGAAAAACTGTTTTTT.

This clone was seen a few times. The chain employs TRBV5-1 and TRBJ2-7; D ambiguous. The CDR3 extends over 14 amino acids. V was cut by 1 base and J by 0 bases, with 8 bases left in between. Germline V gives CDR1 SGHRS, CDR2 YFSETQ. The CDR3 DNA reads as TGCGCCAGCAGCTTGAATGTAAACTCCTACGAGCAGTACTTC. Translated: CASSLNVNSYEQYF.

V gene TRBV3-1 (or the pseudogene TRBV3-2) combines with J gene TRBJ1-1; maybe TRBD1 (5 bases). The CDR3 spans 14 residues. Trimming shortened V by 6 bases and J by 1 base, and 12 bases separated the two germline ends. CDR1 and CDR2 (germline): LGHDT, YNNKEL (reference sequence). CDR3 in DNA: TGTGCCAGCAGACCGGCGGGGCAGAACACTGAAGCTTTCTTT. Protein sequence: CASRPAGQNTEAFF.

This clone was found once. The chain recombines TRBV6-5 with TRBJ2-1; TRBD2 agrees at 8 bases. CDR1 is MNHEY and CDR2 is SVGAGI in the germline V gene. V was clipped by 7 bases and J by 0 bases; unmatched bases: 5. The CDR3 is 15 amino acids. CDR3 in DNA: TGTGCCAGCACCGGCGGGACTAGCTCCTACAATGAGCAGTTCTTC. It codes for CASTGGTSSYNEQFF.

The chain combines TRBV7-9 with TRBJ2-1; D remains unclear. Germline V gene sequence: CDR1 SEHNR, CDR2 FQNEAQ (reference sequence). CDR3 length equals 14 residues. Trimming took 1 base from V and 1 from J, leaving 5 bases between them. This chain's CDR3 is CASSLVGSYNEQFF. CDR3 coding DNA: TGTGCCAGCAGCTTAGTCGGTTCCTACAATGAGCAGTTCTTC. The full variable domain, in which reference TRBV7-9 and TRBJ2-1 provide the parts outside the CDR3, is DTGVSQNPRHKITKRGQNVTFRCDPISEHNRLYWYRQTLGQGPEFLTYFQNEAQLEKSRLLSDRFSAERPKGSFSTLEIQRTEQGDSAMYLCASSLVGSYNEQFFGPGTRLTVL.

CDR3 in amino acids: CAISPRVAGANVLTF. The CDR3 DNA reads TGTGCCATCTCCCCCCGGGTGGCTGGGGCCAACGTCCTGACTTTC. The chain recombines TRBV7-9 with TRBJ2-6; D is ambiguous. Trimming cost V 10 bases and J 2 bases, with 15 bases left between them. The CDR3 extends over 15 amino acids. The germline CDR1 and CDR2 sequences are SEHNR and FQNEAQ (reference sequence). Combining the CDR3 with reference TRBV7-9 and TRBJ2-6 gives the whole variable domain DTGVSQNPRHKITKRGQNVTFRCDPISEHNRLYWYRQTLGQGPEFLTYFQNEAQLEKSRLLSDRFSAERPKGSFSTLEIQRTEQGDSAMYLCAISPRVAGANVLTFGAGSRLTVL.

Concerning this clone itself: Additional DNA sequences in this sample encode the identical CDR3. The chain combines TRBV2 with TRBJ1-5; D unclear. Looked up from germline, CDR1 is SNHLY and CDR2 is FYNNEI. The CDR3 extends over 14 amino acids. Trimming pared 2 bases from V and 0 bases from J, leaving 5 bases between. The CDR3, as DNA: TGTGCCAGCAGTGAACTGTATAGCAATCAGCCCCAGCATTTT. It specifies CASSELYSNQPQHF.

This sequence joins TRBV19 and TRBJ2-1; 9 nucleotides agree with TRBD1. The trim removed 3 bases at V and 6 bases at J, leaving 3 bases unmatched. CDR3 size: 14 residues. Germline CDR1 and CDR2: LNHDA and SQIVND (reference sequence). The CDR3: CASSMGDRVNEQFF. DNA of the CDR3: TGTGCCAGTAGTATGGGGGACAGGGTCAATGAGCAGTTCTTC.

V is TRBV27 and J is TRBJ2-6; TRBD2 aligns across 13 bases. Germline V CDR1 and CDR2: MNHEY, SMNVEV (reference sequence). This CDR3 comprises 17 residues. CDR3 coding DNA: TGTGCTTCCAGCCCGGGACTAGCGGGAACTGGGGCCAACGTCCTGACTTTC. Amino acids: CASSPGLAGTGANVLTF.

The CDR3 sequence is CASSDAGGSTDTQYF. The CDR3 coding sequence is TGTGCCAGCAGTGACGCGGGGGGAAGCACAGATACGCAGTATTTT. V and J are TRBV6-4 and TRBJ2-3, with 8 bases aligning to TRBD2. Germline lookup yields CDR1 MRHNA and CDR2 SNTAGT. After removal of 2 bases from V and 0 bases from J, the junction contained 1 base not matched to a gene. The CDR3 is 15 amino acids.

The chain links TRBV29-1 to TRBJ2-1, with a tentative D call TRBD1 (6 bases). The V end was cut by 0 bases, the J end by 2 bases, with 14 bases between. Per germline, CDR1 SQVTM and CDR2 ANQGSEA. The CDR3 extends over 16 amino acids. The CDR3 coding sequence is TGCAGCGTTGAAGAGCTCGGACAGCCCGCCTACAATGAGCAGTTCTTC. This translates into CSVEELGQPAYNEQFF.

This chain connects TRBV7-3 to TRBJ2-1; 8 bases map to TRBD1. V was pared by 5 bases and J by 3 bases, with 6 bases of the junction left unmatched. This CDR3 spans 15 amino acids. The germline V gene has CDR1 SGHTA and CDR2 FQGTGA. Here the CDR3 reads CASSPDRANYNEQFF. CDR3 coding DNA: TGTGCCAGCAGCCCGGACAGGGCCAACTACAATGAGCAGTTCTTC.

The chain employs TRBV14 and TRBJ2-4; 7 nucleotides align to TRBD2. The CDR3 sequence is 18 residues long. CDR1 is SGHDN, CDR2 FVKESK, per germline. J gave up 2 bases and V 3 bases, and 13 bases lay outside the gene matches. As DNA, the CDR3 is TGTGCCAGCAGCCAGGCGGGGGTGGGCCCACTCCCCAAAAACATTCAGTACTTC. Its translation is CASSQAGVGPLPKNIQYF. The complete variable domain, with remaining parts taken from reference TRBV14 and TRBJ2-4, reads EAGVTQFPSHSVIEKGQTVTLRCDPISGHDNLYWYRRVMGKEIKFLLHFVKESKQDESGMPNNRFLAERTGGTYSTLKVQPAELEDSGVYFCASSQAGVGPLPKNIQYFGAGTRLSVL.

This clone was seen more than once but under ten times. The chain has TRBV6-1 and TRBJ1-3; D remains unclear. CDR1 and CDR2 from the germline V gene are MNHNS and SASEGT. Trimming left V 3 bases short and J 1 base short, with 7 bases between. The CDR3 extends over 14 amino acids. The CDR3 sequence: CASSDPTSGNTIYF. DNA of the CDR3: TGTGCCAGCAGTGATCCGACTTCTGGAAACACCATATATTTT.

The CDR3 here is CAWPRQLLQPQHF. Written as DNA, the CDR3 is TGTGCCTGGCCTAGACAGTTGCTTCAGCCCCAGCATTTT. The J gene is TRBJ1-5, the V gene TRBV30; a possible D gene is TRBD1 (5 bases). CDR1 is GTSNPN, CDR2 SVGIG, per germline (reference sequence). The CDR3 length is 13 residues. Trimming cost V 5 bases and J 6 bases, with 14 bases left between them.